This T cell receptor beta chain was captured by sequencing in a study of control samples from healthy donors and cancer patients. CDR1 is LGHDT and CDR2 is YNNKEL in the germline V gene (reference sequence). Between the trimmed V and J ends, which lost 2 bases and 7 bases, there was a span of 3 bases. The length of the CDR3 is 11 residues. This table comes from immunoSEQ multiplex PCR, and its TCRdb copy is limited to in-frame clones, with some not included. In the table there are under 85,000 clones, 94% of which are singletons. This receptor was obtained from a woman aged 35 to 49 in good health. The V and J genes are TRBV3-1 (or the pseudogene TRBV3-2) and TRBJ2-1, with no clear D. Material: blood. CDR3: CASSQWNEQFF. The CDR3 DNA follows: TGTGCCAGCAGCCAATGGAATGAGCAGTTCTTC.